This T cell receptor beta chain was retrieved from a study of blood T cell repertoires in COVID-19. Study context: COVID-19 samples from acute and convalescent phases originated in the United States, Italy and Spain.

The CDR3 is 14 amino acids. Losses at the gene ends were 10 bases for V and 1 base for J; bases not matched to a gene: 9. In germline, CDR1 is LNHDA, CDR2 SQIVND (reference sequence). As handled by the study authors: Nucleated cell counts were estimated from reference gene primer amplification. Measured with immunoSEQ multiplex PCR; TCRdb has only the in-frame clones, and not every one. Clone size and the V and J calls come from that table; the DNA yielded D and trimming. The sample has fewer than 250,000 clones; about 80% are singletons. This TCR derives from an elderly woman with acute or convalescent COVID-19. This rearrangement joins TRBV19 to TRBJ1-2; 7 bases map to TRBD1. Source material: peripheral blood. The CDR3 DNA sequence: TGTGCCACCAAGGACAGGACAAATAACTATGGCTACACCTTC. It codes for CATKDRTNNYGYTF.